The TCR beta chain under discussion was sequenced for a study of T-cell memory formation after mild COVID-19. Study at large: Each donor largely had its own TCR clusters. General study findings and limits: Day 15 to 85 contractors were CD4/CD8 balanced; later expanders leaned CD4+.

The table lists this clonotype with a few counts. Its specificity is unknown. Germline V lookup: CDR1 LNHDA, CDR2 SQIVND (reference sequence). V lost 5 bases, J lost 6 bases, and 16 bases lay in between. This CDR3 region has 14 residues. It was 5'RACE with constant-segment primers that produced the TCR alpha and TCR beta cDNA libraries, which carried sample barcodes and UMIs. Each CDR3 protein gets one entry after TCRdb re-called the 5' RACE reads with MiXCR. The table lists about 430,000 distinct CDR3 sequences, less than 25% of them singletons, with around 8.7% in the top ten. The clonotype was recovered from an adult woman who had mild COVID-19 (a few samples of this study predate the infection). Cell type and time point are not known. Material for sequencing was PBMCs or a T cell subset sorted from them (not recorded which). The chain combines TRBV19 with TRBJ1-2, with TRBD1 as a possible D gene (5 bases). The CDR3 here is CASSVLRDVDGYTF. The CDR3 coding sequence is TGTGCCAGTAGTGTTCTCCGGGACGTAGATGGCTACACCTTC.